This T cell receptor beta chain was sequenced in a study of blood T cell repertoires in COVID-19. Study-level information: Researchers got acute and convalescent COVID-19 samples from the United States, Italy and Spain. T cells, B-cell-depleted T cells, or PBMCs provided the cDNA or gDNA that served as material.

Some clones are missing from TCRdb's copy, which holds only in-frame ones; the method was immunoSEQ multiplex PCR. The sample holds 200,000 to 250,000 clones, 75% to 90% seen once. The CDR3 consists of 13 residues. V trimming: 5 bases; J trimming: 8 bases; junction bases outside the gene matches: 8. Each participant's cohort was designated according to participant-reported clinical history. The receptor's source is a woman in her twenties or thirties who had been exposed to COVID-19. The sample consisted of PBMCs or T cells enriched from blood (not recorded which). This sequence joins TRBV12-3 or TRBV12-4 and TRBJ1-2; 7 bases align to TRBD1. The CDR3 is CASSLIQGSGYTF. The CDR3 DNA reads TGTGCCAGCAGTCTCATACAGGGGAGCGGCTACACCTTC.